Below, one T cell receptor beta chain is given with its context. The record originates from a study of blood T cell repertoires in COVID-19. TCRdb's copy holds only in-frame clones and misses some; the assay was immunoSEQ multiplex PCR. This sample has some 100,000 clones, with around 90% found just once. This CDR3 region has 16 residues. Looked up from germline, CDR1 is LNHNV and CDR2 is YYDKDF (reference sequence). V gave up 5 bases and J gave up 6 bases, with 19 bases separating them. The rearrangement links TRBV15 to TRBJ2-2; a possible D gene is TRBD2 (5 bases). This TCR was recovered from a woman aged 60 to 75 with acute or convalescent COVID-19. Sequenced input: peripheral blood. CDR3: CATSPEGGLRAGELFF. DNA for the CDR3: TGTGCCACCAGCCCTGAGGGCGGGCTAAGAGCCGGGGAGCTGTTTTTT.